This TCR beta chain came from a study of T-cell reconstitution after alpha-beta-depleted transplantation in children. Preparation of the TCRbeta library used unique molecular identifiers. TCRdb itself ran the PCR reads through MiXCR, one entry per CDR3 protein. The profile shows 230,000 or so distinct CDR3 sequences, about 8.8% of them singletons. CDR1 and CDR2 (germline): GTSNPN, SVGIG (reference sequence). The V gene lost 4 bases and the J gene lost 4 bases, with 11 bases spanning the gap. The CDR3 runs to 14 residues. This chain connects TRBV30 to TRBJ1-6; possible D gene TRBD1, 5 bases. The source was PBMCs from the stem cell graft donor, collected from the stem cell graft. This TCR derives from a human donor who donated a stem cell graft to a child with SCID. The DNA of the CDR3 is TGTGCCTGGACCCCAGGGCGGTATAATTCACCCCTCCACTTT. Encoded protein: CAWTPGRYNSPLHF. The full variable domain, with the rest looked up from reference TRBV30 and TRBJ1-6, is SQTIHQWPATLVQPVGSPLSLECTVEGTSNPNLYWYRQAAGRGLQLLFYSVGIGQISSEVPQNLSASRPQDRQFILSSKKLLLSDSGFYLCAWTPGRYNSPLHFGNGTRLTVT.